The T cell receptor (beta chain) described here comes from a study of blood T cell repertoires in COVID-19. Study overall: T cells, B-cell-depleted T cells, or PBMCs supplied cDNA or gDNA.

The V gene end was trimmed by 0 bases and the J gene end by 9 bases; junction bases not matched to a gene: 5. The CDR3 is made up of 14 amino acids. Repertoires were generated with immunoSEQ multiplex PCR, while TCRdb's copy carries only in-frame clones and drops some. This table has roughly 100,000 clones, 75% to 90% appearing once. The sample consisted of peripheral blood. This receptor was taken from a human donor in a cohort sampled during active COVID-19. The chain links TRBV5-3 to TRBJ2-1; 8 positions match TRBD1. TRBV5-3 is an ORF; its function is uncertain. This CDR3 is CARSLGGQGGEQFF. CDR3 sequence (DNA): TGTGCCAGAAGCTTGGGCGGACAGGGCGGTGAGCAGTTCTTC.